The sequence of this T cell receptor (beta chain) was determined in a study of early T cells in non-severe SARS-CoV-2 infection. Turning to the study itself: Bulk RNA from unsorted whole blood was sequenced; chains were unpaired.

Findings of the study overall: Lookups in VDJdb leaned toward anti-spike CD8 responses and missed private and CD4 specificities.

The V gene lost 1 base and the J gene lost 1 base, with 11 bases spanning the gap. The CDR3 totals 15 residues. Germline V gives CDR1 SGDLS, CDR2 YYNGEE. Researchers attached unique molecular identifiers to individual cDNA molecules. TCRdb reprocessed the 5' RACE reads via MiXCR and lists one record per CDR3 protein. The sample contains about 83,000 distinct CDR3 sequences, around 12% of which appear only once. Worth noting for this clonotype: No antigen is known for it.

The clonotype comes from an adult who was a healthcare worker with PCR-confirmed SARS-CoV-2 infection or an uninfected control (not recorded which). The sequenced sample was whole blood. The chain joins TRBV9 to TRBJ1-1; D unresolved. CDR3 region: CASSVHQTTNTEAFF. The CDR3 DNA reads TGTGCCAGCAGCGTACACCAGACGACGAACACTGAAGCTTTCTTT.